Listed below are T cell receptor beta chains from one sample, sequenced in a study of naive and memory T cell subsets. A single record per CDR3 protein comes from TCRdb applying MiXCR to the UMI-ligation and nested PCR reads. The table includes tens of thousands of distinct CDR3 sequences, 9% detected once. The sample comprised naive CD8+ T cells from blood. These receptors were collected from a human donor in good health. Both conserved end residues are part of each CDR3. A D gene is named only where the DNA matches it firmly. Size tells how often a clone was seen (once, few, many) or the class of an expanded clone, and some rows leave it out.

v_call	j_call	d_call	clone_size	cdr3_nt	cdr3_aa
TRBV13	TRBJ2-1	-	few	TGTGCCAGCAGCTTAGTTCTGGAATACGCCTACAATGAGCAGTTCTTC	CASSLVLEYAYNEQFF
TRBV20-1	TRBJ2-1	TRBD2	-	TGCAGTGCACCAACTAGCGGTCCGTACAATGAGCAGTTCTTC	CSAPTSGPYNEQFF
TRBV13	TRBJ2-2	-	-	TGTGCCAGCAGAGACGGGGGCGGGGAGCTGTTTTTT	CASRDGGGELFF
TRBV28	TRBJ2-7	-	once	TGTGCCAGCAGTTTAGTCAACAGGAGAGGACACGAGCAGTACTTC	CASSLVNRRGHEQYF
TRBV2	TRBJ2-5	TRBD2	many	TGTGCCAGCAGTGTTTGGGCTAGCGGGCTCAACGAGGGAAAGACCCAGTACTTC	CASSVWASGLNEGKTQYF
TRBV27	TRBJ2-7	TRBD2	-	TGTGCCAGCAGTTTAGGGGGGGTCCCCTACGAGCAGTACTTC	CASSLGGVPYEQYF
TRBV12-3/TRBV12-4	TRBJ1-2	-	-	TGTGCCAGCAGTCCCGGACAGAACTATGGCTACACCTTC	CASSPGQNYGYTF
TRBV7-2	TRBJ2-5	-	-	TGTGCCAGCAGCTCGCCCCCCCAAAGACTGTCACGGGAGACCCAGTACTTC	CASSSPPQRLSRETQYF
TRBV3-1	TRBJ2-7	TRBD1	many	TGTGCCAGCAGCCAAGAGACGATTCGACAGGGGAACTACGAGCAGTACTTC	CASSQETIRQGNYEQYF
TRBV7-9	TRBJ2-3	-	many	TGTGCCAGCAGCCCGTTGGGAGGGACATCGATAGATACGCAGTATTTT	CASSPLGGTSIDTQYF
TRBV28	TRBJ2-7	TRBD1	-	TGTGCCAGCAGTTTATTCTACGGGACAGGGTACGAGCAGTACTTC	CASSLFYGTGYEQYF
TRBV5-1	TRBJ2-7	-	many	TGCGCCAGCAGTGCGGGACATGCCTACGAGCAGTACTTC	CASSAGHAYEQYF
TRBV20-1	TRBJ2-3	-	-	TGCAGTGCTCGCACAGTCGTGAGAACGAGCACAGATACGCAGTATTTT	CSARTVVRTSTDTQYF
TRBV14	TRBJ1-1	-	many	TGTGCCAGCAGCCCAGGGGCGATGAACACTGAAGCTTTCTTT	CASSPGAMNTEAFF
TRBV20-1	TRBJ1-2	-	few	TGCAGTGCCGACCCCAATCAATATGGCTACACCTTC	CSADPNQYGYTF
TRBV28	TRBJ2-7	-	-	TGTGCCAGCAGTTTAACAATGGGGCGCGAGCAGTACTTC	CASSLTMGREQYF
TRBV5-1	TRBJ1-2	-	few	TGCGCCAGCAGGGGGGACTCAGATGGCTACACCTTC	CASRGDSDGYTF
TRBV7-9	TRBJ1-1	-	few	TGTGCCAGCAGCTTTTTTACGGCCGTGAACACTGAAGCTTTCTTT	CASSFFTAVNTEAFF
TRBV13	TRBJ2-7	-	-	TGTGCCAGCAGCTTAGAGTCTCAGGGTACGTACGAGCAGTACTTC	CASSLESQGTYEQYF
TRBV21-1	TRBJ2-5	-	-	TGTGCCAGCAGCAAATCCGTGGAGACCCAGTACTTC	CASSKSVETQYF
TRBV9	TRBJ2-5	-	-	TGTGCCAGCAGCGTAGGCGTGGGTTTGGAGACCCAGTACTTC	CASSVGVGLETQYF
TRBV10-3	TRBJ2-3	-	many	TGTGCCATCAGTGAGTCGGCGAGGTCGGTGCAGTACACAGATACGCAGTATTTT	CAISESARSVQYTDTQYF
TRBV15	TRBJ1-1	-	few	TGTGCCACCAGCAGAGATCGGGGAGGGGCCACTGAAGCTTTCTTT	CATSRDRGGATEAFF
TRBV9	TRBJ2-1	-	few	TGTGCCAGCAGCGTAGCGGGAGTCGGCAATGAGCAGTTCTTC	CASSVAGVGNEQFF